Listed here are 10 T cell receptor beta chains from one sample, sequenced in a study of T-cell reconstitution after alpha-beta-depleted transplantation in children. Molecular barcoding with unique molecular identifiers was used for the TCRbeta library. TCRdb used MiXCR to reprocess the PCR reads, holding one entry per CDR3 protein. Among about 900,000 distinct CDR3 sequences listed, roughly 29% were seen once. The sample here was PBMCs, mostly from graft donor cells, taken 360 days after TCRalphabeta/CD19-depleted stem cell transplant. The receptors were sampled from a boy younger than two who had a stem cell transplant for SCID, so the T cells may come from the graft donor.

This clonotype was found a few times. V usage is TRBV2 and J usage is TRBJ2-1; the D call may be TRBD1 or TRBD2 (8 bases each). V dropped 5 bases and J dropped 4 bases, with 18 bases sitting between them. The CDR3 loop spans 16 amino acids. CDR1 SNHLY and CDR2 FYNNEI come from the germline V gene. The CDR3 loop is CASSLREGTGYNEQFF. CDR3 coding DNA: TGTGCCAGCAGTCTCCGGGAGGGGACAGGTTACAATGAGCAGTTCTTC.

This chain links TRBV19 with TRBJ1-2; D is possibly TRBD1 (5 bases). The CDR3 sequence is 15 residues long. Looked up from germline, CDR1 is LNHDA and CDR2 is SQIVND (reference sequence). The V gene lost 7 bases and the J gene lost 5 bases, with 20 bases spanning the gap. For the CDR3, the DNA is TGTGCCAGTACCAATGGAGGGGCTAACTCGTATGGCTACACCTTC. Residues: CASTNGGANSYGYTF.

The rearrangement joins TRBV27 to TRBJ2-1; the D gene could be TRBD1 or TRBD2 (6 bases each). The length of the CDR3 is 16 residues. With 3 bases removed from V and 8 bases from J, the gap between germline ends came to 20 bases. Germline V CDR1 and CDR2: MNHEY, SMNVEV (reference sequence). As DNA, the CDR3 is TGTGCCAGCAGTTTGACGGGGGCCGTGGGGCGATATGAGCAGTTCTTC. This gives the protein CASSLTGAVGRYEQFF.

A few counts support this clonotype. The chain joins TRBV5-1 to TRBJ2-3; no definite D call. CDR3 length equals 18 residues. The V end was cut by 9 bases, the J end by 1 base, with 27 bases between. CDR1 and CDR2 from the germline V gene are SGHRS and YFSETQ. Written as DNA, the CDR3 is TGCGCCAACCACCGACTCCCGGCCGTCGAATACGGCACAGATACGCAGTATTTT. Residues: CANHRLPAVEYGTDTQYF. Based on the CDR3 plus reference TRBV5-1 and TRBJ2-3, the full variable domain is KAGVTQTPRYLIKTRGQQVTLSCSPISGHRSVSWYQQTPGQGLQFLFEYFSETQRNKGNFPGRFSGRQFSNSRSEMNVSTLELGDSALYLCANHRLPAVEYGTDTQYFGPGTRLTVL.

The sample holds a few counts of this clonotype. The rearrangement links TRBV6-2 or TRBV6-3 to TRBJ2-7; 7 positions agree with TRBD1. The CDR3 totals 14 residues. Germline V lookup: CDR1 MNHEY, CDR2 SVGEGT. V shed 6 bases and J 3 bases; nucleotides not matched to a gene: 8. This chain's CDR3 is CASSRQGTLYEQYF. CDR3 DNA: TGTGCCAGCAGCCGACAGGGAACCCTCTACGAGCAGTACTTC.

This clonotype was detected many times. The V gene is TRBV9, the J gene TRBJ2-3, with D possibly matching TRBD1 (5 bases). With 2 bases removed from V and 4 bases from J, the gap between germline ends came to 14 bases. Germline V CDR1 and CDR2: SGDLS, YYNGEE. The CDR3 length is 15 residues. CDR3 residues: CASSVAALGADTQYF. CDR3 nucleotide sequence: TGTGCCAGCAGCGTTGCAGCGCTAGGGGCAGATACGCAGTATTTT.

The gene calls are TRBV20-1 and TRBJ2-3; D might be TRBD2 (6 bases). Between the trimmed V and J ends, which lost 3 bases and 8 bases, there was a span of 18 bases. The CDR3 runs to 14 residues. CDR1 and CDR2 (germline): DFQATT, SNEGSKA (reference sequence). The CDR3 region is CSASRRGPQITQYF. The CDR3 DNA follows: TGCAGTGCTAGTCGGCGGGGACCCCAAATTACGCAGTATTTT.

The chain joins TRBV27 to TRBJ1-5, with a weak D call TRBD1 (5 bases). Germline V gene data show CDR1 as MNHEY and CDR2 as SMNVEV (reference sequence). The CDR3 loop spans 15 amino acids. V was cut by 5 bases and J by 5 bases, with 16 bases left in between. The DNA for the CDR3 is TGTGCCAGCAGTGAGGGGTTAGGTCTCGATCAGCCCCAGCATTTT. Residues: CASSEGLGLDQPQHF.

The CDR3 DNA follows: TGTGCCAGCAGCGATCCGGGACTCGTAGGCGGGGAGCTGTTTTTT. This gives the protein CASSDPGLVGGELFF. V usage is TRBV7-9 and J usage is TRBJ2-2, with D perhaps TRBD2 (6 bases). The germline V gene has CDR1 SEHNR and CDR2 FQNEAQ (reference sequence). V was clipped by 5 bases and J by 7 bases, with 17 bases between them. This CDR3 is 15 amino acids long.

The rearrangement joins TRBV5-1 to TRBJ2-6; D is perhaps TRBD2 (5 bases). The CDR3 covers 17 residues. The V and J ends lost 1 base and 0 bases respectively, with 11 bases between them. Germline CDR1 SGHRS, CDR2 YFSETQ. The CDR3, as DNA: TGCGCCAGCAGCTTGTCGGGAACCCACTCTGGGGCCAACGTCCTGACTTTC. Protein product: CASSLSGTHSGANVLTF.